The clone carrying this T cell receptor (beta chain) appeared many times. What it recognizes is unknown. The data were obtained in a study of T-cell memory formation after mild COVID-19. Study as a whole: Largely, TCR clusters stayed within a single donor.

This CDR3 has 13 amino acids. V trimming: 4 bases; J trimming: 6 bases; junction bases outside the gene matches: 5. CDR1 and CDR2 (germline): SGHRS, YFSETQ. Regarding the study as a whole: A second wave expanding day 15 to 37 was CD4+-biased; contracting clones were balanced.

MiXCR was run by TCRdb on the 5' RACE reads, yielding one entry per CDR3 protein. The sample holds about 560,000 distinct CDR3 sequences; roughly 17% are singletons and the top ten take around 11%. Specimen: PBMCs or a T cell subset sorted from them (not recorded which). The source of this sequence is an adult woman who had mild COVID-19 (a few samples of this study predate the infection). Cell type and time point are not known. V and J are TRBV5-1 and TRBJ1-1; 8 nucleotides match TRBD1. This chain's CDR3 is CASSTMTGAEAFF. In nucleotides, the CDR3 is TGCGCCAGCAGCACTATGACAGGGGCTGAAGCTTTCTTT.